The following is a TCR beta chain sequence with its context. Its antigen remains unidentified. Measured with immunoSEQ multiplex PCR; TCRdb has only the in-frame clones, and not every one. The data hold more than 150,000 clones, with around three quarters observed a single time. The sample originates from a study of cytotoxic CD8 clonotypes in ibrutinib-treated CLL. Findings and caveats of the study: Clonality was higher at baseline than in age-matched healthy donors and tracked circulating CD8+ T-cell counts.

V dropped 2 bases and J dropped 6; count of bases not matched to a gene: 5. The CDR3 is 14 residues long. Looked up from germline, CDR1 is MNHEY and CDR2 is SMNVEV (reference sequence). The rearrangement joins TRBV27 to TRBJ1-2, with 8 nucleotides matching TRBD1. This material consisted of PBMCs, taken after 24 months of ibrutinib treatment. This TCR derives from a human donor with chronic lymphocytic leukemia. The CDR3 protein is CASSLAGQGDGYTF. The CDR3 DNA is TGTGCCAGCAGTTTAGCCGGACAGGGAGATGGCTACACCTTC.